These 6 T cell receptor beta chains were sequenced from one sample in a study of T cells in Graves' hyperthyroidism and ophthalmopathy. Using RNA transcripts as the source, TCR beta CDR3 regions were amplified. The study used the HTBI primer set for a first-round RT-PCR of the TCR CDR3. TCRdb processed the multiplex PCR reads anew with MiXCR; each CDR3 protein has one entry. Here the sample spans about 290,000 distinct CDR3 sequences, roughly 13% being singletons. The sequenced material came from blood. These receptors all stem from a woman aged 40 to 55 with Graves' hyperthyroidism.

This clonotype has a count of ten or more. CDR3 DNA: TGTGCCAGCAGCTTAGAGTCTTACAGCAGATGGGCTTTCTTT. Protein: CASSLESYSRWAFF. The chain carries TRBV11-2 and TRBJ1-1; D unclear. This CDR3 region has 14 residues. Germline assignment: CDR1 SGHAT and CDR2 FQNNGV. V was trimmed by 0 bases and J by 11 bases, leaving 16 bases between them. The full variable domain, in which reference TRBV11-2 and TRBJ1-1 provide the parts outside the CDR3, is EAGVAQSPRYKIIEKRQSVAFWCNPISGHATLYWYQQILGQGPKLLIQFQNNGVVDDSQLPKDRFSAERLKGVDSTLKIQPAKLEDSAVYLCASSLESYSRWAFFGQGTRLTVV.

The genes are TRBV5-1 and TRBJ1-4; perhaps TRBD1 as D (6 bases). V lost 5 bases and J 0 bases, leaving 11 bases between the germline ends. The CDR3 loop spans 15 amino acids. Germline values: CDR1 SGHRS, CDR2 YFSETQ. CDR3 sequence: CASSKGQATNEKLFF. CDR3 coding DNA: TGCGCCAGCAGTAAGGGACAAGCAACTAATGAAAAACTGTTTTTT.

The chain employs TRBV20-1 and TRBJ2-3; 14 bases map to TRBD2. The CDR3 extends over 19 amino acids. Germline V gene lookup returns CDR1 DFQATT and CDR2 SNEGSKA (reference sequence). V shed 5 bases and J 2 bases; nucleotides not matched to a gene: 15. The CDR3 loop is CSASTPTSGREYDTDTQYF. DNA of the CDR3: TGCAGTGCTTCAACCCCGACTAGCGGGAGGGAATACGACACAGATACGCAGTATTTT.

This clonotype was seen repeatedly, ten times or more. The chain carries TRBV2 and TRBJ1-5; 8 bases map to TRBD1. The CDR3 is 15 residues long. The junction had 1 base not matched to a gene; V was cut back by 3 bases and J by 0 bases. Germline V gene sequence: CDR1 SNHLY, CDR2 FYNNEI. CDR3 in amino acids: CASSETGASNQPQHF. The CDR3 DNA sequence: TGTGCCAGCAGTGAGACAGGGGCTAGCAATCAGCCCCAGCATTTT.

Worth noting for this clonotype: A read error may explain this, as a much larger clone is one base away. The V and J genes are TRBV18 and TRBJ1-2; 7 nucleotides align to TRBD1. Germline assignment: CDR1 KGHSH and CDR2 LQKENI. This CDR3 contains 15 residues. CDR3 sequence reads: CVSSPEHRQGRGYTF. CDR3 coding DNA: TGTGTCAGCTCTCCCGAACATCGACAGGGCCGGGGCTACACCTTC.

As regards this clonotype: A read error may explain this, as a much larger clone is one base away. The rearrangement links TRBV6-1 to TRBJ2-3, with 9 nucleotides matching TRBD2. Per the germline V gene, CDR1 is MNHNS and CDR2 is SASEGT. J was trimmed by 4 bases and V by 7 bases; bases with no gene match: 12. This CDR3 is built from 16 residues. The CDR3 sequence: CASNKASGKAADTQYF. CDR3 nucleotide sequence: TGTGCCAGCAACAAGGCTAGCGGGAAGGCGGCAGATACGCAGTATTTT.